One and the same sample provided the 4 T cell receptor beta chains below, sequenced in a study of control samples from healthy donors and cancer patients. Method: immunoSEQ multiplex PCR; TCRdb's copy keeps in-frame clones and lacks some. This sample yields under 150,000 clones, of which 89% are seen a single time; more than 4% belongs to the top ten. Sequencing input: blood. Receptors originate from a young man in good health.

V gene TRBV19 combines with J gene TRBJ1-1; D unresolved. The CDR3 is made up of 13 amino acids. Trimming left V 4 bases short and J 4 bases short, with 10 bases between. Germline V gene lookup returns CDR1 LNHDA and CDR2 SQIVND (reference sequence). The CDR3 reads CASSNGFGTEAFF. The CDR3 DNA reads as TGTGCCAGTAGTAATGGGTTCGGCACTGAAGCTTTCTTT.

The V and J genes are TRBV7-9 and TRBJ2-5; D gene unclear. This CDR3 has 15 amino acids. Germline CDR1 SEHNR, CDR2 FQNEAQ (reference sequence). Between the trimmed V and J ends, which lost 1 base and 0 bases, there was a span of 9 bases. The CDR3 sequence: CASSLGTAYQETQYF. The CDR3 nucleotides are TGTGCCAGCAGCTTAGGGACGGCGTACCAAGAGACCCAGTACTTC.

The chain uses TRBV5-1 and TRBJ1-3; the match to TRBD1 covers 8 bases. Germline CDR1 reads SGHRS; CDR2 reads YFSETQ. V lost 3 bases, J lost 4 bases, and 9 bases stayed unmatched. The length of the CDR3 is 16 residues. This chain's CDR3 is CASSSGGQGAGNTIYF. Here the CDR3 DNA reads TGCGCCAGCAGCTCGGGAGGACAGGGCGCCGGAAACACCATATATTTT.

CDR3 DNA: TGCGCCAGCAGCTTCCGGACAGGGGACTACGAGCAGTACTTC. It encodes CASSFRTGDYEQYF. V is TRBV4-3 and J is TRBJ2-7; 9 bases match TRBD1. The V gene's germline CDR1 is LGHNA and CDR2 YSLEER. The V segment lost 5 bases and the J segment 3 bases; nucleotides outside the gene matches: 5. This CDR3 has 14 amino acids.